The 32 T cell receptor beta chains given below trace back to one sample, sequenced in a study of cytomegalovirus exposure and HLA in healthy donors. The primer mix had 60 Vbeta and 13 Jbeta primers. TCRdb's table, derived via immunoSEQ multiplex PCR, lists solely in-frame clones and lacks some. In the table there are 130,000 to 150,000 clones, roughly 76% of which are singletons. The sample consisted of PBMCs. These receptors were obtained from a woman in her thirties in good health and CMV-seronegative.

The CDR3 coding sequence is TGTGCCAGCAGTCAGGGAGGGGGCAATCAGCCCCAGCATTTT. As protein: CASSQGGGNQPQHF. The chain couples TRBV2 to TRBJ1-5; the D gene is possibly TRBD1 (5 bases). CDR1 and CDR2 (germline): SNHLY, FYNNEI. Trimming removed 5 bases at V and 2 bases at J, with 10 bases between. The CDR3 extends over 14 amino acids.

V gene TRBV6-1 combines with J gene TRBJ1-1, with a possible D match to TRBD1 (5 bases). The CDR3 extends over 12 amino acids. Germline assignment: CDR1 MNHNS and CDR2 SASEGT. Trimming shortened V by 8 bases and J by 4 bases, and 11 bases separated the two germline ends. CDR3 nucleotides: TGTGCCAGCTTTCAAGGGGCCACTGAAGCTTTCTTT. Its translation: CASFQGATEAFF.

The rearrangement links TRBV7-6 to TRBJ2-3, with 7 bases identical to TRBD1. The CDR3 contains 18 residues. Germline loops: CDR1 SGHVS, CDR2 FNYEAQ. V lost 1 base, J lost 5 bases, and 15 bases stayed unmatched. The CDR3 coding sequence is TGTGCCAGCAGCTTAGTGCGGGTGACAGGGACATTTGTAGATACGCAGTATTTT. Translation: CASSLVRVTGTFVDTQYF.

The chain recombines TRBV5-1 with TRBJ2-3, with a weak D call TRBD2 (6 bases). The germline gives CDR1 SGHRS, CDR2 YFSETQ. The CDR3 extends over 15 amino acids. V was pared by 1 base and J by 0 bases, with 9 bases between. The chain's CDR3 is CASSLTSLSTDTQYF. The DNA of the CDR3 is TGCGCCAGCAGCTTGACTAGCCTCAGCACAGATACGCAGTATTTT.

As concerns this clone: At one end, the junction sequence differs from germline, possibly due to a read error. The CDR3 bases are TGTTCCAGCAGCAGATTAGCGGGAGGCCCCCCGGAGCAGTACTTC. It is translated as CSSSRLAGGPPEQYF. The chain employs TRBV7-9 and TRBJ2-5, with 10 bases lining up with TRBD2. The CDR3 is 15 residues long. Germline V gene sequence: CDR1 SEHNR, CDR2 FQNEAQ (reference sequence). Based on the CDR3 plus reference TRBV7-9 and TRBJ2-5, the full variable domain is DTGVSQNPRHKITKRGQNVTFRCDPISEHNRLYWYRQTLGQGPEFLTYFQNEAQLEKSRLLSDRFSAERPKGSFSTLEIQRTEQGDSAMYLCSSSRLAGGPPEQYFGPGTRLLVL.

The V and J genes are TRBV6-5 and TRBJ2-7; no reliable D call. Germline-derived CDR1 and CDR2 are MNHEY and SVGAGI. The CDR3 covers 13 residues. The ends were cut back, 2 bases at V and 3 bases at J, with 8 bases in the middle. The CDR3 nucleotides read TGTGCCAGCAGTTACGCTCCGGGCTACGAGCAGTACTTC. Amino acid sequence: CASSYAPGYEQYF.

This clone was counted once. The V call is TRBV5-1, the J call TRBJ1-4, with D possibly being TRBD1 (5 bases). Germline V gene data show CDR1 as SGHRS and CDR2 as YFSETQ. The CDR3 extends over 15 amino acids. V lost 4 bases and J 3 bases, leaving 13 bases between the germline ends. CDR3 sequence reads: CASSPGGTSNEKLFF. DNA of the CDR3: TGCGCCAGCAGCCCCGGGGGAACTTCTAATGAAAAACTGTTTTTT.

This clone was detected once. The junction and the germline gene differ at one end; a read error may be behind it. The chain couples TRBV7-9 to TRBJ2-7; D gene uncertain. Germline lookup yields CDR1 SEHNR and CDR2 FQNEAQ (reference sequence). The CDR3 is made up of 12 amino acids. The DNA for the CDR3 is TGTTCCAGCAGTCCCTATGGTCGGGAGCAGTACTTC. It codes for CSSSPYGREQYF.

This clone was found once. An end of the junction does not agree with germline; a read error may underlie this. This rearrangement joins TRBV7-9 to TRBJ2-3; 7 bases fit TRBD1. This CDR3 region has 18 residues. The germline CDR1 and CDR2 sequences are SEHNR and FQNEAQ (reference sequence). The CDR3 DNA reads TGTTCCAGCAGCTTAGCCTCACAGACAGGGTGGGAAGCAGATACGCAGTATTTT. It specifies CSSSLASQTGWEADTQYF.

The gene calls are TRBV9 and TRBJ2-1; maybe TRBD2 (5 bases). This CDR3 has 15 amino acids. Germline lookup yields CDR1 SGDLS and CDR2 YYNGEE. The V end was cut by 7 bases, the J end by 2 bases, with 16 bases between. The DNA for the CDR3 is TGTGCCAGCGGAGAGGGATCACCAACCTACAATGAGCAGTTCTTC. This encodes CASGEGSPTYNEQFF.

The chain is built from TRBV5-1 and TRBJ1-3; D not resolved. The CDR3 loop spans 15 amino acids. CDR1 SGHRS and CDR2 YFSETQ come from the germline V gene. V lost 4 bases and J lost 0, with 11 bases in between. The CDR3 sequence is CASSALGDSGNTIYF. The CDR3 region has the DNA TGCGCCAGCAGCGCGTTGGGAGACTCTGGAAACACCATATATTTT.

The genes are TRBV5-5 and TRBJ2-7; D might be TRBD1 (6 bases). Germline loops: CDR1 SGHKS, CDR2 YYEKEE (reference sequence). The CDR3 has 14 amino acids. V dropped 0 bases and J dropped 1 base, with 8 bases sitting between them. The CDR3 DNA follows: TGTGCCAGCAGCTTGGCCCAGGGGTCCTACGAGCAGTACTTC. This encodes CASSLAQGSYEQYF. The full variable domain, rest sourced from reference TRBV5-5 and TRBJ2-7, is DAGVTQSPTHLIKTRGQQVTLRCSPISGHKSVSWYQQVLGQGPQFIFQYYEKEERGRGNFPDRFSARQFPNYSSELNVNALLLGDSALYLCASSLAQGSYEQYFGPGTRLTVT.

This chain uses TRBV7-2 with TRBJ2-7; 8 nucleotides align to TRBD2. V lost 8 bases and J lost 0; bases outside the gene matches: 6. CDR3 size: 14 residues. The germline gives CDR1 SGHTA, CDR2 FQGNSA. The CDR3 sequence: CASGLSGDSYEQYF. In DNA form, the CDR3 reads TGTGCCAGCGGCCTTAGCGGGGACTCCTACGAGCAGTACTTC.

The chain employs TRBV28 and TRBJ1-5, with D perhaps matching TRBD1 (5 bases). The germline gives CDR1 MDHEN, CDR2 SYDVKM. The CDR3 length is 14 residues. Trimming took off 4 bases at V and 7 bases at J, with 14 bases between the two ends. The CDR3 region has the DNA TGTGCCAGCAGTTGGGGCAGGGTTGGCCAGCCCCAGCATTTT. It yields the protein CASSWGRVGQPQHF.

The CDR3 loop reads CASSLSGRGAYEQYF. For the CDR3, the DNA is TGTGCCAGCAGTTTGTCCGGGAGAGGGGCCTACGAGCAGTACTTC. This chain uses TRBV27 with TRBJ2-5, with D possibly being TRBD2 (6 bases). The J call is uncertain, as TRBJ2-7 better fits the DNA end. Germline loops: CDR1 MNHEY, CDR2 SMNVEV (reference sequence). This CDR3 is built from 15 residues.

The chain links TRBV4-1 to TRBJ1-2, with D tentatively TRBD1 (5 bases). V lost 2 bases to trimming and J lost 9 bases, with 22 bases between them. This CDR3 has 16 residues. Germline CDR1 is MGHRA and CDR2 is YSYEKL. CDR3 sequence (DNA): TGCGCCAGCAGCCAACCTCGGCAGGGTAGTCATAGGAGCTACACCTTC. The encoded protein is CASSQPRQGSHRSYTF.

CDR3 region: CASRTARDKNTEAFF. Here the CDR3 DNA reads TGTGCCAGCAGGACCGCCCGGGACAAGAACACTGAAGCTTTCTTT. V and J are TRBV27 and TRBJ1-1; TRBD1 might be the D (6 bases). Germline CDR1 reads MNHEY; CDR2 reads SMNVEV (reference sequence). Trimming took 6 bases from V and 1 from J, leaving 15 bases between them. The CDR3 runs to 15 residues.

This chain uses TRBV27 with TRBJ1-5; D remains ambiguous. Germline V lookup: CDR1 MNHEY, CDR2 SMNVEV (reference sequence). With 3 bases removed from V and 2 bases from J, the gap between germline ends came to 8 bases. The CDR3 length is 14 residues. CDR3 sequence (DNA): TGTGCCAGCAGTTTCGCGGGAGGCAATCAGCCCCAGCATTTT. This encodes CASSFAGGNQPQHF.

This clone was counted a few times. The CDR3 region is CATTGQLYEQYF. The CDR3 DNA sequence: TGTGCCACCACGGGACAGCTCTACGAGCAGTACTTC. The chain is built from TRBV6-1 and TRBJ2-5; TRBD1 agrees at 7 bases. The closer fit of TRBJ2-7 to the DNA end suggests the J call may be wrong. This CDR3 is 12 amino acids long. Germline-derived CDR1 and CDR2 are MNHNS and SASEGT.

This clone was counted between two and nine times. The chain couples TRBV4-1 to TRBJ1-4; TRBD1 agrees at 7 bases. CDR3 length: 17 amino acids. Trimming at V came to 4 bases and at J to 0 bases, leaving 8 bases not matched to a gene. Germline assignment: CDR1 MGHRA and CDR2 YSYEKL. The CDR3 sequence: CASSLDRLGTTNEKLFF. The CDR3 region has the DNA TGCGCCAGCAGCCTGGACAGGTTAGGCACAACTAATGAAAAACTGTTTTTT.

This clone has more than one count but fewer than ten. This chain joins TRBV4-3 and TRBJ2-1; 10 nucleotides agree with TRBD2. The trim removed 1 base at V and 3 bases at J, leaving 3 bases unmatched. Germline CDR1 and CDR2: LGHNA and YSLEER. The CDR3 covers 16 residues. CDR3 in DNA: TGCGCCAGCAGCCAAGTAGCGGGGGGTCTCTACAATGAGCAGTTCTTC. Amino acid sequence: CASSQVAGGLYNEQFF.

V and J are TRBV7-2 and TRBJ2-7, with 10 positions matching TRBD2. In germline, CDR1 is SGHTA, CDR2 FQGNSA. The trim removed 3 bases at V and 2 bases at J, leaving 10 bases unmatched. The length of the CDR3 is 17 residues. CDR3 bases: TGTGCCAGCAGCTTTTTTAGCGGGGGGACCCTCGCCTACGAGCAGTACTTC. Amino acids: CASSFFSGGTLAYEQYF.

This clone was recorded a few times. The J gene is TRBJ1-2, the V gene TRBV29-1; D is uncertain. Trimming cost V 4 bases and J 8 bases, with 17 bases left between them. CDR1 SQVTM and CDR2 ANQGSEA come from the germline V gene. The CDR3 totals 13 residues. The CDR3 sequence: CSVGAAGWGGYTF. The CDR3, as DNA: TGCAGCGTTGGAGCGGCGGGCTGGGGAGGCTACACCTTC.

The chain is built from TRBV29-1 and TRBJ1-1; 7 bases agree with TRBD1. The CDR3 is 12 amino acids. V trimming: 5 bases; J trimming: 1 base; junction bases outside the gene matches: 1. Germline V gives CDR1 SQVTM, CDR2 ANQGSEA. The CDR3 DNA reads TGCAGCGTTAAGGGGGCGAACACTGAAGCTTTCTTT. Translated, it gives CSVKGANTEAFF.

The CDR3 protein is CASRGPSGSTDTQYF. The CDR3 region has the DNA TGTGCCAGCAGAGGGCCTAGCGGGAGCACAGATACGCAGTATTTT. This chain connects TRBV2 to TRBJ2-3; 8 bases line up with TRBD2. The CDR3 has 15 amino acids. Germline V CDR1 and CDR2: SNHLY, FYNNEI. J gave up 0 bases and V 6 bases, and 5 bases lay outside the gene matches. Based on the CDR3 plus reference TRBV2 and TRBJ2-3, the full variable domain is EPEVTQTPSHQVTQMGQEVILRCVPISNHLYFYWYRQILGQKVEFLVSFYNNEISEKSEIFDDQFSVERPDGSNFTLKIRSTKLEDSAMYFCASRGPSGSTDTQYFGPGTRLTVL.

The chain recombines TRBV5-4 with TRBJ2-3; the match to TRBD1 covers 7 bases. This CDR3 region has 12 residues. V shed 4 bases, J shed 8 bases, and the junction held 4 bases outside the gene matches. CDR1 and CDR2 from the germline V gene are SGHNT and YYREEE (reference sequence). As DNA, the CDR3 is TGTGCCAGCAGCGTGGACAGGAGTACGCAGTATTTT. It is translated as CASSVDRSTQYF. Drawing the rest from reference TRBV5-4 and TRBJ2-3, the complete variable domain is ETGVTQSPTHLIKTRGQQVTLRCSSQSGHNTVSWYQQALGQGPQFIFQYYREEENGRGNFPPRFSGLQFPNYSSELNVNALELDDSALYLCASSVDRSTQYFGPGTRLTVL.

The rearrangement joins TRBV18 to TRBJ1-1; possible D gene TRBD1, 6 bases. The CDR3 loop spans 13 amino acids. The V end was cut by 3 bases, the J end by 11 bases, with 16 bases between. CDR1 and CDR2 from the germline V gene are KGHSH and LQKENI. In nucleotides, the CDR3 is TGTGCCAGCTCACCCGATCAGGGGAGCCGCGCTTTCTTT. Translation: CASSPDQGSRAFF.

The genes are TRBV19 and TRBJ2-5; TRBD2 might be the D (5 bases). Germline CDR1 reads LNHDA; CDR2 reads SQIVND (reference sequence). Trimming stripped 9 bases from V and 0 bases from J, with 11 bases between. The CDR3 consists of 13 residues. CDR3 protein: CASSSGYQETQYF. For the CDR3, the DNA is TGTGCCAGCTCTTCGGGGTACCAAGAGACCCAGTACTTC.

About this clone: Other DNA sequences within the sample encode an identical CDR3. The gene calls are TRBV6-1 and TRBJ1-5, with D tentatively TRBD1 (6 bases). CDR1 is MNHNS and CDR2 is SASEGT in the germline V gene. V lost 2 bases, J lost 4 bases, and 6 bases lay in between. CDR3 size: 13 residues. The CDR3 loop reads CASSEQGNQPQHF. CDR3 sequence (DNA): TGTGCCAGCAGTGAACAGGGGAATCAGCCCCAGCATTTT.

As regards this clone: One junction end disagrees with the germline gene, perhaps due to a read error. The chain joins TRBV2 to TRBJ2-1, with 7 bases aligning to TRBD2. This CDR3 has 16 residues. Germline values: CDR1 SNHLY, CDR2 FYNNEI. The DNA for the CDR3 is TGTGCCAGCAGTAGACGGACTAGAGGGAGTAACAATGAGCAGCTCTTC. Protein: CASSRRTRGSNNEQLF.

The chain joins TRBV5-1 to TRBJ2-7; D unresolved. CDR1 and CDR2 (germline): SGHRS, YFSETQ. This CDR3 spans 15 amino acids. V gave up 0 bases and J gave up 2 bases, with 12 bases separating them. In DNA, the CDR3 is TGCGCCAGCAGCTTGGGGGCCCAACCCCCCTACGAGCAGTACTTC. Amino acids: CASSLGAQPPYEQYF.

The chain combines TRBV11-2 with TRBJ2-7; D remains ambiguous. The V end was cut by 3 bases, the J end by 2 bases, with 11 bases between. Germline CDR1 and CDR2: SGHAT and FQNNGV. CDR3 length: 14 amino acids. This chain's CDR3 is CASSLVRSPYEQYF. For the CDR3, the DNA is TGTGCCAGCAGCTTGGTGCGGAGCCCCTACGAGCAGTACTTC.